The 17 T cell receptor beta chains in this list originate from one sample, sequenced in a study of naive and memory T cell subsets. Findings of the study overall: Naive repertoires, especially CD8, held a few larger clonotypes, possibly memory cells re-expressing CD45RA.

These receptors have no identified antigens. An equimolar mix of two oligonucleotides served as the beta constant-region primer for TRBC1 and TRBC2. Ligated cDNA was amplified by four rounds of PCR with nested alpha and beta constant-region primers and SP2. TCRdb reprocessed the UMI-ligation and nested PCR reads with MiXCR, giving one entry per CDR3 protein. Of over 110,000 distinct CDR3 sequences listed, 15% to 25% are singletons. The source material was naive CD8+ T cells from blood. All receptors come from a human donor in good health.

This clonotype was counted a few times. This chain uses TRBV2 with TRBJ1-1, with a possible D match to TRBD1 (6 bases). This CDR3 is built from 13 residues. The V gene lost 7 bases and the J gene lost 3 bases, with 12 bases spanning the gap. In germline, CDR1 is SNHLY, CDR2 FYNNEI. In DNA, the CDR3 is TGTGCCAGCAAGGAAGGGGGGGACACTGAAGCTTTCTTT. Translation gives CASKEGGDTEAFF.

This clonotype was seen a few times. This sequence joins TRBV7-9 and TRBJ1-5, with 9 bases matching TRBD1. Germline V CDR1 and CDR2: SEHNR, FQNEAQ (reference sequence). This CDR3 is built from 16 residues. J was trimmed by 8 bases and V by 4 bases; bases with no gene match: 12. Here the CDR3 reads CASSSAPTGGMEPQHF. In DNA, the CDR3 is TGTGCCAGCAGCTCAGCACCGACAGGGGGTATGGAGCCCCAGCATTTT.

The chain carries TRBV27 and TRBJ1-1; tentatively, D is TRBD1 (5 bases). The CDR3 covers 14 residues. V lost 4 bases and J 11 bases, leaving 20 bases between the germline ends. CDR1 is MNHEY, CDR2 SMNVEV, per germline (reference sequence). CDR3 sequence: CASSSPGKGEGAFF. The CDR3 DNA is TGTGCCAGCAGTTCCCCCGGGAAGGGCGAGGGGGCTTTCTTT.

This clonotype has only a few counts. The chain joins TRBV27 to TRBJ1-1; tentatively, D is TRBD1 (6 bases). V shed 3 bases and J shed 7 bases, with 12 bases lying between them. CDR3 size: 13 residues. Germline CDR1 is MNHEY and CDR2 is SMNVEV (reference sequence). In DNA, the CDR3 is TGTGCCAGCAGTTTTGGCAGGGGTGGTGAAGCTTTCTTT. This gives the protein CASSFGRGGEAFF.

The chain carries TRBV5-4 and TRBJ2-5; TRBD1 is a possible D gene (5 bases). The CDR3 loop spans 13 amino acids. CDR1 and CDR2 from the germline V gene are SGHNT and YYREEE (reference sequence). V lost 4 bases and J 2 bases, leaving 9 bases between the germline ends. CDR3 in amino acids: CASSTDTQETQYF. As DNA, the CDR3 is TGTGCCAGCAGCACGGACACGCAAGAGACCCAGTACTTC.

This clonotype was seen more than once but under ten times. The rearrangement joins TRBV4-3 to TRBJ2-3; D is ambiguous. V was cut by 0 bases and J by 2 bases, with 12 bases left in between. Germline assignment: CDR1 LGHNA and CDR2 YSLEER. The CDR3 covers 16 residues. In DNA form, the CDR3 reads TGCGCCAGCAGCCAAGACACACTAACGCCCACAGATACGCAGTATTTT. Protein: CASSQDTLTPTDTQYF.

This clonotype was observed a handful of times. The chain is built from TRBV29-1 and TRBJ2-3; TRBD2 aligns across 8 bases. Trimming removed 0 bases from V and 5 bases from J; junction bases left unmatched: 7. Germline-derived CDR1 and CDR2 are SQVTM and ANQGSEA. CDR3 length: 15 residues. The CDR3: CSVEDRGGAVDTQYF. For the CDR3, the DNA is TGCAGCGTTGAAGATCGGGGGGGCGCGGTAGATACGCAGTATTTT.

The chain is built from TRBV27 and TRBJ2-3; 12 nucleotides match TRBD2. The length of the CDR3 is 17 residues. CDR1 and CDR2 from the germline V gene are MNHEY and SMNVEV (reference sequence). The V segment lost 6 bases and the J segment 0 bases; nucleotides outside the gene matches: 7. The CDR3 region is CASRQTGTSGSTDTQYF. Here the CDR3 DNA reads TGTGCCAGCAGGCAGACCGGGACTAGCGGGAGCACAGATACGCAGTATTTT.

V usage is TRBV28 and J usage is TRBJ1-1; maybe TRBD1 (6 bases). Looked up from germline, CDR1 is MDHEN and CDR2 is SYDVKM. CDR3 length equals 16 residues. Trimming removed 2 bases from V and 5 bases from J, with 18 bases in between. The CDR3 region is CASSLTYGGAWTEAFF. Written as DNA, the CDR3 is TGTGCCAGCAGTTTAACTTACGGGGGGGCATGGACTGAAGCTTTCTTT.

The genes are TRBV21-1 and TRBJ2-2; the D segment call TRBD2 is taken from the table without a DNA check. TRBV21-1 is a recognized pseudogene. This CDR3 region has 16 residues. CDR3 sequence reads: CASSSRLAGGAGELFF. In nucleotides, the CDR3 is TGTGCCAGCAGCTCCCGACTAGCGGGAGGAGCCGGGGAGCTGTTTTTT.

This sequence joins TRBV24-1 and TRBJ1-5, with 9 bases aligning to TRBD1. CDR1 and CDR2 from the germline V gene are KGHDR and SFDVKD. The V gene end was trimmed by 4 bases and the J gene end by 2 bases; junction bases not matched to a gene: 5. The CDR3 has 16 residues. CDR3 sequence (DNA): TGTGCCACCAGTGAAAAGGGACAGGGATGCAATCAGCCCCAGCATTTT. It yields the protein CATSEKGQGCNQPQHF.

CDR3 nucleotides: TGCGCCAGCAGCAGACCTACTAGCGGGAGTTACGAGCAGTACTTC. It codes for CASSRPTSGSYEQYF. The chain couples TRBV5-1 to TRBJ2-7, with 11 nucleotides matching TRBD2. Germline-derived CDR1 and CDR2 are SGHRS and YFSETQ. The CDR3 length is 15 residues. The V segment lost 4 bases and the J segment 4 bases; nucleotides outside the gene matches: 7. Using reference TRBV5-1 and TRBJ2-7 for the parts outside the CDR3, the full variable domain is KAGVTQTPRYLIKTRGQQVTLSCSPISGHRSVSWYQQTPGQGLQFLFEYFSETQRNKGNFPGRFSGRQFSNSRSEMNVSTLELGDSALYLCASSRPTSGSYEQYFGPGTRLTVT.

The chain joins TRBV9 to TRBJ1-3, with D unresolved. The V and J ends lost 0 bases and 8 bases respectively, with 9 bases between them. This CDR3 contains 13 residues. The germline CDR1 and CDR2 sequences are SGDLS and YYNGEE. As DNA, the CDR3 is TGTGCCAGCAGCGTAGCTAGGGAAGACACCATATATTTT. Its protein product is CASSVAREDTIYF.

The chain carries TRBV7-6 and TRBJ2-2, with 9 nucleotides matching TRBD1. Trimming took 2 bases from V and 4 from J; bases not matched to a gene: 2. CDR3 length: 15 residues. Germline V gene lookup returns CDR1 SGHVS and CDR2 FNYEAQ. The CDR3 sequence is CASSLRQGGTGELFF. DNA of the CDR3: TGTGCCAGCAGCTTACGACAGGGGGGCACCGGGGAGCTGTTTTTT.

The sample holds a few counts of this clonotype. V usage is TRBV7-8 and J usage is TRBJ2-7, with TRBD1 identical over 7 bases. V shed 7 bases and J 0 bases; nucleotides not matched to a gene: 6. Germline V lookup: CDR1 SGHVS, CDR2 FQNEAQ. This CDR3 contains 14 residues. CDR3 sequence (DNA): TGTGCCAGCACCGGGACAGAAGACTCCTACGAGCAGTACTTC. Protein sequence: CASTGTEDSYEQYF.

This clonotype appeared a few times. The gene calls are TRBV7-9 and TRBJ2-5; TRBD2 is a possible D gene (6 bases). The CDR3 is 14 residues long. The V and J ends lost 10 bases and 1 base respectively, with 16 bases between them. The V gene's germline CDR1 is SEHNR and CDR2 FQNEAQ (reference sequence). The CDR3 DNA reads TGTGCCACCGCAGCGGGCCTCACCCAAGAGACCCAGTACTTC. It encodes CATAAGLTQETQYF.

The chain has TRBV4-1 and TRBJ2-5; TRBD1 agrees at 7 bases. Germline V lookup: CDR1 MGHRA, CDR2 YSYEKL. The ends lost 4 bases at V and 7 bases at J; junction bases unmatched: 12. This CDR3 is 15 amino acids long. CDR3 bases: TGCGCCAGCAGCCGAGACAGGGAATTTATCGGGACCCAGTACTTC. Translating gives CASSRDREFIGTQYF.